The source of this T cell receptor beta chain is a study of memory CD8 T cells in hepatitis C reinfection. Study-wide context: HCV reinfection meant a positive HCV RNA test after two negative tests at least 60 days apart.

Germline lookup yields CDR1 LGHNA and CDR2 YSLEER. V shed 1 base and J shed 4 bases, with 14 bases lying between them. CDR3 length: 16 residues. TCRdb's table, derived via immunoSEQ multiplex PCR, lists solely in-frame clones and lacks some. The sample contains 50,000 or so clones, approximately 89% of which appear only once. Of note for this clone: The target antigen is unknown.

Notes on the study in general: Only a handful of donors prevented definitive conclusions about public clonotypes.

Time point in this sample: pre-reinfection, 55 to 20 weeks before reinfection detection. The sorted cells went straight to TCR sequencing with no prior in vitro expansion. People who inject drugs from Montreal's HEPCO study were the donors. The TCR comes from a man aged 18 to 29 with hepatitis C virus infection. The sequenced material came from naive CD8+ T cells sorted from blood. This chain connects TRBV4-3 to TRBJ2-1; D possibly corresponds to TRBD2 (5 bases). CDR3 coding DNA: TGCGCCAGCAGCCAAGGGGATAGCGTTACGTACAATGAGCAGTTCTTC. The encoded protein is CASSQGDSVTYNEQFF.